The present entry profiles one TCR beta chain with its context. This sample was taken from a study of OX40 agonist ivuxolimab in advanced cancers. Whole-study context: A history of anti-PD-1, anti-PD-L1 or anti-CTLA-4 therapy was acceptable, and 40% had some.

Measured with immunoSEQ multiplex PCR; TCRdb has only the in-frame clones, and not every one. The sample has fewer than 70,000 clones; roughly 87% are singletons. The V and J ends lost 6 bases and 7 bases respectively, with 15 bases between them. From germline, CDR1 is SNHLY and CDR2 FYNNEI. The CDR3 spans 14 residues. The source material was CD4+ or CD8+ T cells sorted from blood, sampled in a trial of the OX40 agonist ivuxolimab. The TCR was taken from an adult with an advanced solid tumor such as melanoma, head and neck, liver or kidney cancer. The chain links TRBV2 to TRBJ1-4, with D possibly being TRBD1 (6 bases). In DNA form, the CDR3 reads TGTGCCAGCAGCCAAGCAGGGGCAGGTGAAAAACTGTTTTTT. Residues: CASSQAGAGEKLFF.